This TCR beta chain was profiled in a study of neurological immune-mediated disorders (dated by TCRdb to the late 2010s). Regarding the complete study: Among the 35 or so multiple sclerosis patients, relapsing-remitting MS was present in some 31 and secondary progressive MS was present in 3. Peripheral blood TCR-beta repertoires from HTLV-I-associated myelopathy (HAM/TSP) patients, multiple sclerosis patients and healthy controls were compared by UMI-based sequencing. The approximately 110 TCR-beta libraries covered PBMC samples along with longitudinal samples, technical triplicates, and paired sorted CD4+ and CD8+ T-cell subsets. The cohort comprised 65 to 75 subjects: around 15 HAM/TSP patients, 34 multiple sclerosis patients and around 20 healthy controls.

From a lookup of the germline V gene, CDR1 and CDR2 are MGHRA and YSYEKL. The CDR3 has 15 amino acids, counting the end cysteine and phenylalanine. Only the CDR3 portion is preserved as DNA: 45 bases, with reading frame beginning at the first base. After removal of 6 bases from V and 9 bases from J, the junction retains 11 bases not matched to a gene. Libraries from unsorted PBMCs were made from 2 million PBMCs kept in RNAlater at -80 degrees C until RNA extraction. The multiple sclerosis patients were enrolled in a US clinical protocol that used magnetic resonance imaging to evaluate disease progression. Peripheral blood was subjected to Ficoll-Hypaque density gradient centrifugation to isolate PBMCs, which were then cryopreserved in liquid nitrogen. Broad study findings and their caveats: The highest TCR clonal expansion was observed in HAM/TSP patients, whereas the lowest was observed in MS patients, even when compared with healthy controls. The MS cluster was not associated with any clinical or MRI features, and the authors stated that larger cohorts are needed. In a phylogenetic analysis, the repertoires of 18 out of 34 MS patients fell into a single cluster of related CDR3 sequences, pointing to a possible signature at the repertoire level. No identical CDR3 amino acid sequences were shared among expanded clones across subjects, suggesting private TCR-beta repertoires in all groups.

To synthesize cDNA, template-switch 5'RACE was performed with a primer carrying a 10-nucleotide random unique molecular identifier so that each TCR transcript was tagged. Every sequencing run yielded over 170 million TCR-beta sequences covering 15-18 subjects. The RNeasy kit was used for extraction of total RNA. The KAPA Real-time Library Amplification kit was used to amplify TCR-beta VDJ regions with primers targeting the TCR constant region and the 5'RACE anchor. A first PCR added sample indexes and Illumina adaptors, and a second PCR then raised library yield. The roughly 650 bp TCR product was size-selected on a 2% E-gel SizeSelection system after Ampure bead purification. Before pooling, library quality was assessed on a Bioanalyzer, concentration was determined with Qubit, and library quantification was performed with the Kapa Library Quantification kit. An Illumina HiSeq 2500 sequenced the libraries paired-end 2 x 150 bp. To increase sequence diversity, about 24-32% phiX was spiked into each library pool. Regarding the original processing steps: Quality-filtered reads were processed with the UMI-based MiGEC pipeline, and over 90% of raw TCR sequences were removed by the MiGEC pipeline during error correction. VDJ genes were aligned to IMGT germline references, and each clonotype was defined by a unique CDR3 amino acid sequence together with V-J genes. Clonal expansion, Shannon diversity and CDR3 relatedness were evaluated with VDJtools (CalcPairwiseDistances, ClusterSamples), while phylogenetic trees were built in CLCbio workbench. Using coefficient-of-variation modelling across technical triplicates, the study counted a clone as expanded if it had at least 8 unique UMIs. The raw public data were reprocessed by TCRdb itself: fastp quality trimming at Q25, MiXCR clonotype calling, in-frame beta chains only. Under each unique CDR3 protein, matching rows form one entry showing the most common genes and DNA. The V and J calls here are based on TCRdb, not the publication. Across this sample there are around 68,000 distinct CDR3 sequences, with approximately 4.2% seen only once. Just over 2.5% of the sample is taken by the ten largest.

This clonotype is deemed medium-sized (0.01 to 0.1%). No cognate antigen has been identified for it. The input lacks base qualities; no much larger clone sits a single base away. The TCR sequence derives from a man aged 45-60 years with multiple sclerosis. This receptor chain uses TRBV4-1 and TRBJ2-5; 12 nucleotides in the junction match TRBD2. Sequenced material: PBMCs. At the DNA level, the sequence is TGCGCCAGCAGACCTACATGGACTAGCGGGGTGCCCCAGTACTTC. Its protein is CASRPTWTSGVPQYF.